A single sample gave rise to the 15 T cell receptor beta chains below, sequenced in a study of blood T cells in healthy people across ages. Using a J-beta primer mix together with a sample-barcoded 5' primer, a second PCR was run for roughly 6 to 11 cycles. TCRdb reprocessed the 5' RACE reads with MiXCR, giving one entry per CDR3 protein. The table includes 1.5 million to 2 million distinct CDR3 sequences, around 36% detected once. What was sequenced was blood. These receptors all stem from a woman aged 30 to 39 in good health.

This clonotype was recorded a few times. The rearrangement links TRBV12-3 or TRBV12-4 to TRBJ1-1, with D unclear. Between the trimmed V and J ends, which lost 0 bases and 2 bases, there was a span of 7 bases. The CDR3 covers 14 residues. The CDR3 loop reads CASSLARVNTEAFF. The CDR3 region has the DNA TGTGCCAGCAGTTTAGCCCGGGTCAACACTGAAGCTTTCTTT.

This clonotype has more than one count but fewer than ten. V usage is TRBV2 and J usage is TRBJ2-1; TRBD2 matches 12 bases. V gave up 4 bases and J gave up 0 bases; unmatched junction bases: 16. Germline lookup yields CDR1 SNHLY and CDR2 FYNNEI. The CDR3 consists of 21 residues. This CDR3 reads CASSGVFGTSGLLSSYNEQFF. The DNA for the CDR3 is TGTGCCAGCAGTGGGGTCTTCGGGACTAGCGGGTTATTGAGCTCCTACAATGAGCAGTTCTTC.

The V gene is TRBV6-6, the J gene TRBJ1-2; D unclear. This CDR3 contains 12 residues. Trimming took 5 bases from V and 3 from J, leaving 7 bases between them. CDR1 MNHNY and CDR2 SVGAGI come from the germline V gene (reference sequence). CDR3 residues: CASSPPDYGYTF. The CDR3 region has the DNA TGTGCCAGCAGTCCCCCGGACTATGGCTACACCTTC.

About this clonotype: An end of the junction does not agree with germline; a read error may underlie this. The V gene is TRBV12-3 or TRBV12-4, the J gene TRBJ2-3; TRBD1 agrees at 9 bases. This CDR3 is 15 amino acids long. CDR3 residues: CASSFTGGETDMQYF. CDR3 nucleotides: TGTGCCAGCAGTTTTACAGGGGGCGAAACAGATATGCAGTATTTT.

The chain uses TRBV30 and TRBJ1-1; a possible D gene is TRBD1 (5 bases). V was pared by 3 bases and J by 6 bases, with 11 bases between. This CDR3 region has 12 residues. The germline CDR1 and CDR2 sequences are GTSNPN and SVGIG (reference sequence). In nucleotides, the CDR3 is TGTGCCTGGAGCAGGGACGACCCTGAAGCTTTCTTT. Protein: CAWSRDDPEAFF.

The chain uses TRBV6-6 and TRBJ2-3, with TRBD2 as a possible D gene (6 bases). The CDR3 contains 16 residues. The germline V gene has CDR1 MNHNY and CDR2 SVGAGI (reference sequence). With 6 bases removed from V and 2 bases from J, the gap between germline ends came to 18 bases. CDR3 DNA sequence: TGTGCCAGCAGCCCCCCTGGCGGGGCCCCCACAGATACGCAGTATTTT. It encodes CASSPPGGAPTDTQYF.

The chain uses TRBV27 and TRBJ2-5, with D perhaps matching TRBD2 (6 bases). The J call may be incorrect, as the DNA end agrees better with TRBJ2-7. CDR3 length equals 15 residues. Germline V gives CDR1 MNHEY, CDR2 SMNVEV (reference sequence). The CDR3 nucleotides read TGTGCCAGCAGTTTACAAGGGATTGGGGGGTACGAGCAGTACTTC. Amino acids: CASSLQGIGGYEQYF.

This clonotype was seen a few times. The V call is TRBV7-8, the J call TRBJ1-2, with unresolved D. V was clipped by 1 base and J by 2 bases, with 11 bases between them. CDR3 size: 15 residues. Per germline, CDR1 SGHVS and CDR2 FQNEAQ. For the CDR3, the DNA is TGTGCCAGCAGCTTAGGGCCGGGTAACAACTATGGCTACACCTTC. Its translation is CASSLGPGNNYGYTF.

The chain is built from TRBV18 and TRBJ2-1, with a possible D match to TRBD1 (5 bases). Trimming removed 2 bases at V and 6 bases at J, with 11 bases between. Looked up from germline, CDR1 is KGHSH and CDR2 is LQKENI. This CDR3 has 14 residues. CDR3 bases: TGTGCCAGCTCACCAGGGGCGAGGAGCAATGAGCAGTTCTTC. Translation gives CASSPGARSNEQFF.

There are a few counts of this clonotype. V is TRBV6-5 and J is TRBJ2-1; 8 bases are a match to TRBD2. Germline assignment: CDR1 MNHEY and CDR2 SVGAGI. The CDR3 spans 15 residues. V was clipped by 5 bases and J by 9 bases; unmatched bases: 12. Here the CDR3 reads CASSVPGLVSGEQFF. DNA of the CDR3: TGTGCCAGCAGTGTACCGGGACTAGTTTCTGGTGAGCAGTTCTTC.

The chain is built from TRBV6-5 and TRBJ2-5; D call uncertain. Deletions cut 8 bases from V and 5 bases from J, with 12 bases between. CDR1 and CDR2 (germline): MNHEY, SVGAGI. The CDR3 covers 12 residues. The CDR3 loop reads CASGKRKETQYF. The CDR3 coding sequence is TGTGCCAGCGGTAAACGAAAGGAGACCCAGTACTTC.

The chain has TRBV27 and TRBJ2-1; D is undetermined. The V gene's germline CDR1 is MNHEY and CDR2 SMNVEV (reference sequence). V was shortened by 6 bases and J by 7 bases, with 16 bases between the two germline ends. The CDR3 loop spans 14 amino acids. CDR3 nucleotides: TGTGCCAGCAGGTTCGGAGACTTACGTAATGAGCAGTTCTTC. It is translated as CASRFGDLRNEQFF.

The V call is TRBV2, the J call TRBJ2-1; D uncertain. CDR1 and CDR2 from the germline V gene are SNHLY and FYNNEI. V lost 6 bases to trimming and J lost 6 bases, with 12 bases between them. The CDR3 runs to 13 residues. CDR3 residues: CASRTEIGNEQFF. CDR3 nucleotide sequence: TGTGCCAGCAGAACGGAGATCGGCAATGAGCAGTTCTTC.

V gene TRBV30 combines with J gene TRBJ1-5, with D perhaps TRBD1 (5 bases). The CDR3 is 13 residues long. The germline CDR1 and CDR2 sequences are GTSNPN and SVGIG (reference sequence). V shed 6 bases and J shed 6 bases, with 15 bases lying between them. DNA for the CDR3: TGTGCCTGCGGCGGGACGGGACCTCAGCCCCAGCATTTT. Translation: CACGGTGPQPQHF.

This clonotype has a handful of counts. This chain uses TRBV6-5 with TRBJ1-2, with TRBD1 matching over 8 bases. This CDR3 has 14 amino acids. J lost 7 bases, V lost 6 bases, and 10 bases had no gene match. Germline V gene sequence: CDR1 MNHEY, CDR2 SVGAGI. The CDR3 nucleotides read TGTGCCAGCAGGCGCATTTCAGGGGGCGTTGGCTACACCTTC. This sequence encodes CASRRISGGVGYTF.